This T cell receptor (beta chain) was documented in a study of neurological immune-mediated disorders. 5'RACE generated cDNA with 10-nucleotide random UMIs. TCRdb fed the 5' RACE reads into MiXCR, producing one record per CDR3 protein. The sample shows about 60,000 distinct CDR3 sequences, 8.5% to 10% of them seen only once. This clonotype appeared many times. The antigen remains undetermined. The germline V and J ends were trimmed by 5 bases and 3 bases, with 14 bases remaining between them. The CDR3 sequence is 15 residues long. CDR1 is MNHNS, CDR2 SASEGT, per germline. Stated time point: longitudinal time-point 2. The unsorted libraries were produced from 2 million PBMCs held at -80 C. Broader study findings: HTLV-1-associated myelopathy displayed the greatest TCR clonal expansion, and multiple sclerosis exhibited the smallest, lower than that of healthy controls. No expanded-clone CDR3 amino acid sequence recurred across subjects, suggesting private TCR-beta repertoires.

The sequencing input was PBMCs. This receptor was taken from a man in his thirties or forties in good health. V gene TRBV6-1 combines with J gene TRBJ1-5; possibly TRBD1 for D (6 bases). The CDR3 sequence: CASSKQDRLNQPQHF. The CDR3 nucleotides are TGTGCCAGCAGTAAACAGGACAGACTCAATCAGCCCCAGCATTTT.